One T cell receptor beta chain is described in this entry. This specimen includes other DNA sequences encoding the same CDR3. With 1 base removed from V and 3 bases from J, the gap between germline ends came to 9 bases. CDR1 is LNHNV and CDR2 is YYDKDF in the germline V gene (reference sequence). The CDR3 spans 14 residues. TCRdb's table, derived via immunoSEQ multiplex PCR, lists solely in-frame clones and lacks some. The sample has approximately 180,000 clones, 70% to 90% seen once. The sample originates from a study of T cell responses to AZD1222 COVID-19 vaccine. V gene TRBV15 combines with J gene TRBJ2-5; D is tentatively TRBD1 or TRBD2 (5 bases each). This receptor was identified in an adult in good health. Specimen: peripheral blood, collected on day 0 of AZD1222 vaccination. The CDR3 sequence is CATSRVGGEETQYF. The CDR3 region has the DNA TGTGCCACCAGCAGAGTTGGGGGAGAAGAGACCCAGTACTTC.